These 19 T cell receptor beta chains were all obtained from the same sample, sequenced in a study of T cell responses to AZD1222 COVID-19 vaccine. Sequencing was performed with immunoSEQ multiplex PCR; in TCRdb, only in-frame clones are kept and a portion is missing. This sample has about 140,000 clones, with 90% to 95% found just once. The specimen comprised peripheral blood, sampled on day 0 of AZD1222 vaccination. Every receptor here comes from an adult in good health.

This clone has a single count. The gene calls are TRBV27 and TRBJ1-6, with D hard to call. The CDR3 covers 15 residues. V was cut by 1 base and J by 10 bases, with 14 bases left in between. Germline V gene data show CDR1 as MNHEY and CDR2 as SMNVEV (reference sequence). CDR3 in DNA: TGTGCCAGCAGTTTATATCGGGGTACCGGGTCACCCCTCCACTTT. It encodes CASSLYRGTGSPLHF.

This chain links TRBV7-8 with TRBJ2-7; 8 bases map to TRBD2. This CDR3 is built from 18 residues. CDR1 is SGHVS and CDR2 is FQNEAQ in the germline V gene. J lost 0 bases, V lost 0 bases, and 10 bases had no gene match. The CDR3 reads CASSLASVWREVSYEQYF. The CDR3 coding sequence is TGTGCCAGCAGCTTAGCAAGTGTGTGGCGGGAGGTCTCCTACGAGCAGTACTTC.

This chain joins TRBV3-1 (or the pseudogene TRBV3-2) and TRBJ1-2; TRBD1 matches 8 bases. The CDR3 has 18 residues. Germline assignment: CDR1 LGHDT and CDR2 YNNKEL (reference sequence). V lost 3 bases, J lost 8 bases, and 20 bases stayed unmatched. CDR3 sequence reads: CASSHILPRRDRPGGYTF. The DNA for the CDR3 is TGTGCCAGCAGCCATATACTCCCGAGGCGGGACAGGCCAGGGGGCTACACCTTC.

The rearrangement joins TRBV7-8 to TRBJ1-3; a possible D gene is TRBD1 (5 bases). The CDR3 covers 14 residues. Germline CDR1 SGHVS, CDR2 FQNEAQ. V dropped 3 bases and J dropped 2 bases, with 8 bases sitting between them. CDR3 sequence reads: CASSLIGAGNTIYF. The CDR3, as DNA: TGTGCCAGCAGCTTGATAGGGGCTGGAAACACCATATATTTT. The full variable domain, in which reference TRBV7-8 and TRBJ1-3 provide the parts outside the CDR3, is GAGVSQSPRYKVAKRGQDVALRCDPISGHVSLFWYQQALGQGPEFLTYFQNEAQLDKSGLPSDRFFAERPEGSVSTLKIQRTQQEDSAVYLCASSLIGAGNTIYFGEGSWLTVV.

The chain uses TRBV7-2 and TRBJ2-7; maybe TRBD1 (5 bases). This CDR3 spans 13 amino acids. In germline, CDR1 is SGHTA, CDR2 FQGNSA. V lost 4 bases and J 2 bases, leaving 9 bases between the germline ends. This CDR3 reads CASSSGLPYEQYF. CDR3 in DNA: TGTGCCAGCAGCTCAGGGTTACCCTACGAGCAGTACTTC.

The V call is TRBV10-3, the J call TRBJ2-3; TRBD1 aligns across 9 bases. This CDR3 contains 14 residues. CDR1 and CDR2 from the germline V gene are ENHRY and SYGVKD. The trim removed 7 bases at V and 4 bases at J, leaving 6 bases unmatched. DNA of the CDR3: TGTGCCATCATGCCGGGACAGGGATCAGATACGCAGTATTTT. As protein: CAIMPGQGSDTQYF.

The chain links TRBV18 to TRBJ2-7; D remains ambiguous. Germline CDR1 reads KGHSH; CDR2 reads LQKENI. The CDR3 has 14 residues. Trimming removed 4 bases from V and 2 bases from J, with 12 bases in between. In DNA form, the CDR3 reads TGTGCCAGCTCACTAAGTTCAGAAACCTACGAGCAGTACTTC. Amino acids: CASSLSSETYEQYF.

The rearrangement joins TRBV10-3 to TRBJ1-2, with 8 bases lining up with TRBD1. Germline CDR1 reads ENHRY; CDR2 reads SYGVKD. The trim removed 6 bases at V and 4 bases at J, leaving 4 bases unmatched. CDR3 length: 13 residues. The CDR3 DNA is TGTGCCATCAGAGAACAGGGGGGCTATGGCTACACCTTC. It specifies CAIREQGGYGYTF.

V gene TRBV24-1 combines with J gene TRBJ1-4; D not resolved. Germline assignment: CDR1 KGHDR and CDR2 SFDVKD. Trimming pared 4 bases from V and 3 bases from J, leaving 5 bases between. The CDR3 length is 13 residues. CDR3 coding DNA: TGTGCCACCAGTGACCCCTCTAATGAAAAACTGTTTTTT. Its translation: CATSDPSNEKLFF.

This chain joins TRBV5-6 and TRBJ2-7, with a tentative D call TRBD1 (5 bases). Germline-derived CDR1 and CDR2 are SGHDT and YYEEEE. The CDR3 has 12 residues. With 3 bases removed from V and 3 bases from J, the gap between germline ends came to 7 bases. This CDR3 reads CASSSTGYEQYF. Written as DNA, the CDR3 is TGTGCCAGCAGCTCAACAGGCTACGAGCAGTACTTC.

The chain recombines TRBV28 with TRBJ1-1; tentative D call: TRBD1 (5 bases). Germline V lookup: CDR1 MDHEN, CDR2 SYDVKM. The ends were cut back, 4 bases at V and 4 bases at J, with 13 bases in the middle. The CDR3 runs to 14 residues. CDR3: CASSSLRGVTEAFF. CDR3 DNA sequence: TGTGCCAGCAGTTCTTTAAGGGGTGTCACTGAAGCTTTCTTT.

This clone showed up just once. The CDR3 DNA reads as TGTGCCAGCAGGCCCGGGACGTTGGGATGGGAACTGTTTTTT. Translated, it gives CASRPGTLGWELFF. The rearrangement links TRBV28 to TRBJ1-4; a weak D match, TRBD1 (5 bases). There are 14 residues in the CDR3. Germline V gene data show CDR1 as MDHEN and CDR2 as SYDVKM. Deletions cut 6 bases from V and 12 bases from J, with 20 bases between.

V gene TRBV27 combines with J gene TRBJ1-2, with 7 bases lining up with TRBD1. With V trimmed by 5 bases and J by 8 bases, 11 bases remained unmatched. Germline V CDR1 and CDR2: MNHEY, SMNVEV (reference sequence). The CDR3 runs to 14 residues. Written as DNA, the CDR3 is TGTGCCAGCAGTAAACGACAGGGCACGGGGGGCTACACCTTC. It specifies CASSKRQGTGGYTF.

The rearrangement links TRBV6-5 to TRBJ1-3; tentatively, D is TRBD1 (5 bases). The CDR3 spans 14 residues. Germline V gene sequence: CDR1 MNHEY, CDR2 SVGAGI. Deletions cut 7 bases from V and 4 bases from J, with 14 bases between. The CDR3 region is CASKPGTVGNTIYF. The CDR3 coding sequence is TGTGCCAGCAAACCCGGGACGGTCGGAAACACCATATATTTT.

The chain carries TRBV6-2 or TRBV6-3 and TRBJ2-2, with 10 bases identical to TRBD2. There are 17 residues in the CDR3. The ends lost 2 bases at V and 3 bases at J; junction bases unmatched: 6. Germline V gene lookup returns CDR1 MNHEY and CDR2 SVGEGT. The CDR3 DNA sequence: TGTGCCAGCAGTTACCGTTCCCTAGCGGGGGACACCGGGGAGCTGTTTTTT. Translation: CASSYRSLAGDTGELFF.

This clone occurred once. The V call is TRBV21-1, the J call TRBJ2-7; TRBD2, as called in the table, went unchecked against the DNA. TRBV21-1 is an annotated pseudogene. The CDR3 spans 17 residues. The CDR3 loop is CASSKREPAGGSYEQYF. Written as DNA, the CDR3 is TGTGCCAGCAGCAAAAGAGAGCCGGCGGGAGGCTCCTACGAGCAGTACTTC.

The rearrangement uses TRBV5-1 and TRBJ2-5, with a tentative D call TRBD2 (7 bases). Per germline, CDR1 SGHRS and CDR2 YFSETQ. The V and J ends lost 0 bases and 5 bases respectively, with 14 bases between them. The CDR3 extends over 15 amino acids. In nucleotides, the CDR3 is TGCGCCAGCAGCTTGGAAGGGGGGGCCTGGGAGACCCAGTACTTC. This codes for CASSLEGGAWETQYF. Filled out from reference TRBV5-1 and TRBJ2-5, the complete variable domain reads KAGVTQTPRYLIKTRGQQVTLSCSPISGHRSVSWYQQTPGQGLQFLFEYFSETQRNKGNFPGRFSGRQFSNSRSEMNVSTLELGDSALYLCASSLEGGAWETQYFGPGTRLLVL.

This clone is a singleton in its sample. The chain has TRBV27 and TRBJ1-5; no reliable D call. Per the germline V gene, CDR1 is MNHEY and CDR2 is SMNVEV (reference sequence). The CDR3 is made up of 15 amino acids. V shed 5 bases and J shed 0 bases, with 11 bases lying between them. In DNA form, the CDR3 reads TGTGCCAGCAGTGCTACAGTATATAGCAATCAGCCCCAGCATTTT. Its translation is CASSATVYSNQPQHF.

The V and J genes are TRBV20-1 and TRBJ1-5; 7 positions match TRBD1. Germline CDR1 is DFQATT and CDR2 is SNEGSKA (reference sequence). Losses at the gene ends were 5 bases for V and 16 bases for J; bases not matched to a gene: 8. The CDR3 runs 10 residues. The CDR3 protein is CSAQRQGGHF. The CDR3 DNA reads as TGCAGTGCTCAAAGACAGGGTGGCCATTTT.